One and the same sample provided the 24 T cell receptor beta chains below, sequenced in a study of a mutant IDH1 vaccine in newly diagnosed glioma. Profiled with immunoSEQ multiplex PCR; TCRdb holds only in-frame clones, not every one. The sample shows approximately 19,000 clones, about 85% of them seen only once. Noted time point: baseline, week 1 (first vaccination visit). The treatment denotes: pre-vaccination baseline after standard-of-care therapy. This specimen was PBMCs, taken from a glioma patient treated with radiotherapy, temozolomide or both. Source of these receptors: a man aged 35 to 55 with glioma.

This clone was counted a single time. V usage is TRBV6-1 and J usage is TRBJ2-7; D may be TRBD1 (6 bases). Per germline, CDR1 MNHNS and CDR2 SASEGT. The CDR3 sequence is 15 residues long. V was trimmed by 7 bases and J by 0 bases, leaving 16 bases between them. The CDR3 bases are TGTGCCAGCACCCAAGACAGGTTCAGCTCCTACGAGCAGTACGTC. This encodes CASTQDRFSSYEQYV.

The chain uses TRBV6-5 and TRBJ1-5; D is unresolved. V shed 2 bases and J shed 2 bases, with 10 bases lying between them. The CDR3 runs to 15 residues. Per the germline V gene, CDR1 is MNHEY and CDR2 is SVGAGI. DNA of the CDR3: TGTGCCAGCAGTTACATGCGGGATGGCAATCAGCCCCAGCATTTT. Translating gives CASSYMRDGNQPQHF.

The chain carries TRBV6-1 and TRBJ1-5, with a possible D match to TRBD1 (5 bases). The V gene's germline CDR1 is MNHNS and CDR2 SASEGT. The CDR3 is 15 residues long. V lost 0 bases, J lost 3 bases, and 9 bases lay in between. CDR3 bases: TGTGCCAGCAGTGAAGCGCGGGACGCCAATCAGCCCCAGCATTTT. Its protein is CASSEARDANQPQHF.

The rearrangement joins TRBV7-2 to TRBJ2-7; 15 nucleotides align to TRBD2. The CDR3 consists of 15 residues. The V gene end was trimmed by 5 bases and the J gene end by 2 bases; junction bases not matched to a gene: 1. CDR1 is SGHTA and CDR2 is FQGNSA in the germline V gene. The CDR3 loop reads CASSGLAGGPYEQYF. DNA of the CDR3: TGTGCCAGCAGCGGACTAGCGGGAGGGCCCTACGAGCAGTACTTC.

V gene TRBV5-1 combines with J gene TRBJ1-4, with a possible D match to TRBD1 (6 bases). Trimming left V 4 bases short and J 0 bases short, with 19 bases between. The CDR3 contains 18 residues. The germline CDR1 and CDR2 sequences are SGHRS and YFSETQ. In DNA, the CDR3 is TGCGCCAGCAGCCCGAGGCAGGGGCATTCCGCAACTAATGAAAAACTGTTTTTT. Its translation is CASSPRQGHSATNEKLFF. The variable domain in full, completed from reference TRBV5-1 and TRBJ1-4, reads KAGVTQTPRYLIKTRGQQVTLSCSPISGHRSVSWYQQTPGQGLQFLFEYFSETQRNKGNFPGRFSGRQFSNSRSEMNVSTLELGDSALYLCASSPRQGHSATNEKLFFGSGTQLSVL.

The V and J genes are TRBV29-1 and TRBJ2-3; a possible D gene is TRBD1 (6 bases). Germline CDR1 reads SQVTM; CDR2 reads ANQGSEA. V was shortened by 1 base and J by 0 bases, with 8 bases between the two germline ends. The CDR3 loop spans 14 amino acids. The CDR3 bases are TGCAGCGTTGAAGGTCAGGGGAGCACAGATACGCAGTATTTT. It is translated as CSVEGQGSTDTQYF.

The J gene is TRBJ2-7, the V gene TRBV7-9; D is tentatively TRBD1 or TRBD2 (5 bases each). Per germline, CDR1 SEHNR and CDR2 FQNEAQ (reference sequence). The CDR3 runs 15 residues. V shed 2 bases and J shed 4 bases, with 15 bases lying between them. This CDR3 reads CASSLNQGVLYEQYF. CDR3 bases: TGTGCCAGCAGCTTAAATCAGGGAGTCTTATACGAGCAGTACTTC.

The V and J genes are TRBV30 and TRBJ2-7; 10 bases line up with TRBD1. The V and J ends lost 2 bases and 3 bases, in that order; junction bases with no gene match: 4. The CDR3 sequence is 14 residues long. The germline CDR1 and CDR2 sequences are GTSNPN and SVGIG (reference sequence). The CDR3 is CAWSPGQGFYEQYV. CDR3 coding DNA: TGTGCCTGGAGTCCGGGACAGGGGTTCTACGAGCAGTACGTC.

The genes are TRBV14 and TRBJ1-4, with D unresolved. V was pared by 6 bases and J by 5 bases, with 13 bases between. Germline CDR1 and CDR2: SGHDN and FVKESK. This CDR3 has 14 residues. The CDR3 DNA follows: TGTGCCAGCAGACCACACGGAGCCAATGAAAAACTGTTTTTT. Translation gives CASRPHGANEKLFF.

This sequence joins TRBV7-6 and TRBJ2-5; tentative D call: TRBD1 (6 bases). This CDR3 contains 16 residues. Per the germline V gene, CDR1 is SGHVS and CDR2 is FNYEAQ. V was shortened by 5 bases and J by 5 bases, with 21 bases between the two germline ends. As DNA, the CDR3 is TGTGCCAGCAGCCTATTAGAGGACAGAGGGCGGGAGACCCAGTACTTC. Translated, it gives CASSLLEDRGRETQYF.

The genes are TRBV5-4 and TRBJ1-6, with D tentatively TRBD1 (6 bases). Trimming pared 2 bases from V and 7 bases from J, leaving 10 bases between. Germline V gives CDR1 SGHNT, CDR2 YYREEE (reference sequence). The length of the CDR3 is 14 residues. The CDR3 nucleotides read TGTGCCAGCAGCTTTGGTAGGGGGAATTCACCCCTCCACTTT. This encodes CASSFGRGNSPLHF. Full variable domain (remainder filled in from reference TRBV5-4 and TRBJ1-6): ETGVTQSPTHLIKTRGQQVTLRCSSQSGHNTVSWYQQALGQGPQFIFQYYREEENGRGNFPPRFSGLQFPNYSSELNVNALELDDSALYLCASSFGRGNSPLHFGNGTRLTVT.

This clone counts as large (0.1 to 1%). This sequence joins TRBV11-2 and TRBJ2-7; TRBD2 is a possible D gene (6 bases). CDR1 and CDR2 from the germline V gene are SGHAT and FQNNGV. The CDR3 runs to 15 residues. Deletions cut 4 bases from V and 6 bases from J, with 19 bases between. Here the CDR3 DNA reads TGTGCCAGCAGCTGGTCGACAGCGGAGGGTGGCGAGCAGTACGTC. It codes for CASSWSTAEGGEQYV.

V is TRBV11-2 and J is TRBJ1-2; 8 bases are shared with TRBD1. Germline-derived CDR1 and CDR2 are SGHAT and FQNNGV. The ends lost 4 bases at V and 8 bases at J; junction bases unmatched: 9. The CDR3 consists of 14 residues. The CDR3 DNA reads TGTGCCAGCAGCTCCTTTCCAGGGGGCACGGGCTACACCTTC. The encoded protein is CASSSFPGGTGYTF.

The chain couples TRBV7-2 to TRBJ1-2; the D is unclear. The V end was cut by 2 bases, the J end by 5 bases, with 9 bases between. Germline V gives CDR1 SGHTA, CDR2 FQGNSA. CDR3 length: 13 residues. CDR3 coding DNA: TGTGCCAGCAGCTTAACGCTGGGGTATGGCTACACCTTC. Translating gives CASSLTLGYGYTF.

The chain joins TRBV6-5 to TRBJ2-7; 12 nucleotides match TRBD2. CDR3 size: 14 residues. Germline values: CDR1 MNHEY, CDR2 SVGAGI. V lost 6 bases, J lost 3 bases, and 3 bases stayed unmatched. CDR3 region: CASRRTSGVYEQYF. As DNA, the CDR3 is TGTGCCAGCAGGCGGACTAGCGGGGTCTACGAGCAGTACTTC.

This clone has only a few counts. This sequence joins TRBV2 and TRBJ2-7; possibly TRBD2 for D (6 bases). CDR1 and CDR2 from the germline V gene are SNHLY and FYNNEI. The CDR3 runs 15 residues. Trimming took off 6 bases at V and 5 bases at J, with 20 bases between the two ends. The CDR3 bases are TGTGCCAGCAGAACCCTCGGGGGAGGAGACCACGAGCAGTACTTC. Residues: CASRTLGGGDHEQYF.

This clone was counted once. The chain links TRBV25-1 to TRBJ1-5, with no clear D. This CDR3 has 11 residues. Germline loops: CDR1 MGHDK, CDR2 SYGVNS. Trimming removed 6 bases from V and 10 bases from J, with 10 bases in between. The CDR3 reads CASSQGGPQHF. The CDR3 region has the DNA TGTGCCAGCAGCCAAGGAGGTCCCCAGCATTTT. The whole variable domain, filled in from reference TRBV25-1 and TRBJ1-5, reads EADIYQTPRYLVIGTGKKITLECSQTMGHDKMYWYQQDPGMELHLIHYSYGVNSTEKGDLSSESTVSRIRTEHFPLTLESARPSHTSQYLCASSQGGPQHFGDGTRLSIL.

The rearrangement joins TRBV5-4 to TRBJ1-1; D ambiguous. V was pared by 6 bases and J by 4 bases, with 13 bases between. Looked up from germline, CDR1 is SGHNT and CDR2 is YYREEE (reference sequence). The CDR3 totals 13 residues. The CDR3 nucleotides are TGTGCCAGCACCGACCAGGTTGGCACTGAAGCTTTCTTT. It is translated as CASTDQVGTEAFF.

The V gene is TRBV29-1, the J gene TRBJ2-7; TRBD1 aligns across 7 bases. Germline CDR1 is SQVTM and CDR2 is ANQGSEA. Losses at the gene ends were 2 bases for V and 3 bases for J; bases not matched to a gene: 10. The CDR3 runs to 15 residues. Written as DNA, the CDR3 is TGCAGCGTTGAAACGGGGACAGCCTACTACTACGAGCAGTACGTC. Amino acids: CSVETGTAYYYEQYV.

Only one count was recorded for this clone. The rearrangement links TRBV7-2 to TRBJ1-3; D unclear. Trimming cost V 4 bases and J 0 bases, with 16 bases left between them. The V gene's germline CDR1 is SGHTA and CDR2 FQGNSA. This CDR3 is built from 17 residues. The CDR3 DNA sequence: TGTGCCAGCAGCTCAACACTTTCCGCGATCTCTGGAAACACCATATATTTT. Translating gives CASSSTLSAISGNTIYF.

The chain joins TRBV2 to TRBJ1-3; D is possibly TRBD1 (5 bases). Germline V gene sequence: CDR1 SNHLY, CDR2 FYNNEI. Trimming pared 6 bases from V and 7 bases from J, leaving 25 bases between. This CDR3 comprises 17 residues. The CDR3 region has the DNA TGTGCCAGCAGCGGGGGGGTGTCGTCATATTTGTCGAACACCATATATTTT. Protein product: CASSGGVSSYLSNTIYF.

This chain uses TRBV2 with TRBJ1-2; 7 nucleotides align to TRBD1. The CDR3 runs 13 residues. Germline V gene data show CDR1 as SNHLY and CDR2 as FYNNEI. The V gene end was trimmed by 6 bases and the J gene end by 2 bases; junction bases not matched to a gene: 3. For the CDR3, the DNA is TGTGCCAGCAGGGAGGACAGGAACTATGGCTACACCTTC. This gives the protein CASREDRNYGYTF.

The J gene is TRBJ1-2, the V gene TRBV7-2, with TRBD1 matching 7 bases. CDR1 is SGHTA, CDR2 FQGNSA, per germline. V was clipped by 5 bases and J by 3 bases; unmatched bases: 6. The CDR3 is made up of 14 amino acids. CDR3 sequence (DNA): TGTGCCAGCAGCATAGGACAGGCGTACTATGGCTACACCTTC. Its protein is CASSIGQAYYGYTF. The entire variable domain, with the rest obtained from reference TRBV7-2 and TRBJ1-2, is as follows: GAGVSQSPSNKVTEKGKDVELRCDPISGHTALYWYRQSLGQGLEFLIYFQGNSAPDKSGLPSDRFSAERTGGSVSTLTIQRTQQEDSAVYLCASSIGQAYYGYTFGSGTRLTVV.

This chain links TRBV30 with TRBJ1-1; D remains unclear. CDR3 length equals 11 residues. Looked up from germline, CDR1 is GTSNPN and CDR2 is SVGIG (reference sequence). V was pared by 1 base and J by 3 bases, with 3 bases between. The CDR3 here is CAWSGHTEAFF. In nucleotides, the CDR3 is TGTGCCTGGAGTGGACACACTGAAGCTTTCTTT.